The T cell receptor (beta chain) described here comes from a study of technical replicates of blood from a few donors. Here immunoSEQ multiplex PCR was the method, and the copy in TCRdb shows in-frame clones only, minus some. The profile shows approximately 79,000 clones, about 96% of them singletons. This CDR3 has 13 amino acids. Germline V gene sequence: CDR1 MNHEY, CDR2 SMNVEV (reference sequence). The J segment lost 7 bases and the V segment lost 3 bases, leaving 2 bases of the junction unmatched. The chain uses TRBV27 and TRBJ2-2; 7 bases line up with TRBD1. The specimen was T cells isolated from PBMCs. The receptor was derived from a human donor in good health. The CDR3 spells CASSFTGDGELFF. Here the CDR3 DNA reads TGTGCCAGCAGTTTCACAGGGGACGGGGAGCTGTTTTTT.